This TCR beta chain was identified in a study of early T cells in non-severe SARS-CoV-2 infection. Attachment of unique molecular identifiers was made to individual cDNA molecules. One entry per CDR3 protein results from TCRdb running MiXCR on the 5' RACE reads. Among 65,000 to 80,000 distinct CDR3 sequences listed, over 9% were seen once. Many counts were recorded for this clonotype. Unmatched junction bases numbered 11, after V lost 4 bases and J lost 1 base. There are 17 residues in the CDR3. CDR1 and CDR2 (germline): WNHNN, SYGVQD (reference sequence). The sample was whole blood. The chain combines TRBV10-1 with TRBJ2-3; 7 bases align to TRBD2. This sequence originates from an adult who was a healthcare worker with PCR-confirmed SARS-CoV-2 infection or an uninfected control (not recorded which). The DNA for the CDR3 is TGCGCCAGCAGTGGGGAGCGGGGACTTACCCGCACAGATACGCAGTATTTT. Protein: CASSGERGLTRTDTQYF.